The rows below give T cell receptor beta chains drawn from one sample of a study of T cell responses to AZD1222 COVID-19 vaccine. Using immunoSEQ multiplex PCR, the repertoire was profiled, and TCRdb retains in-frame clones only, with some absent. The sample has 70,000 to 95,000 clones, just over 90% seen once. This specimen was peripheral blood, taken 28 days after the second AZD1222 dose. The receptors originated from an adult who received the AZD1222 COVID-19 vaccine. Both conserved end residues are part of each CDR3. A D gene is named only where the DNA matches it firmly. Some rows have no size entry. The others give once, few or many, or a class for an expanded clone.

V gene,D gene,J gene,clone size,CDR3 protein,CDR3 DNA
TRBV7-9,-,TRBJ2-2,-,CASSLVVSAGPGELFF,TGTGCCAGCAGCTTAGTGGTATCGGCAGGGCCCGGGGAGCTGTTTTTT
TRBV25-1,-,TRBJ2-2,-,CASSEVANTGELFF,TGTGCCAGCAGTGAAGTGGCAAATACCGGGGAGCTGTTTTTT
TRBV19,-,TRBJ2-2,-,CASRRRREATGELFF,TGTGCCAGTCGAAGGCGTAGGGAGGCCACCGGGGAGCTGTTTTTT
TRBV28,TRBD1,TRBJ2-1,-,CASSLQGQLLRGYNEQFF,TGTGCCAGCAGTTTACAGGGACAGCTCTTGCGAGGGTACAATGAGCAGTTCTTC
TRBV4-2,-,TRBJ1-4,-,CASSPDREKLFF,TGTGCCAGCAGCCCTGACAGGGAAAAACTGTTTTTT
TRBV30,-,TRBJ2-7,-,CAWSQTSYEQYF,TGTGCCTGGAGTCAGACATCCTACGAGCAGTACTTC
TRBV19,-,TRBJ2-1,once,CASSIDGVLLEQFF,TGTGCCAGTAGTATAGACGGGGTACTCCTTGAGCAGTTCTTC
TRBV5-1,-,TRBJ2-7,-,CASSTQLRQGPPYYEQYF,TGCGCCAGCAGCACCCAATTGCGGCAGGGTCCCCCCTACTACGAGCAGTACTTC
TRBV6-4,-,TRBJ1-5,-,CASSRDSNQPQHF,TGTGCCAGCAGTCGTGACAGCAATCAGCCCCAGCATTTT
TRBV9,TRBD2,TRBJ2-2,-,CASSVDGLAAGELFF,TGTGCCAGCAGCGTAGATGGACTAGCAGCCGGGGAGCTGTTTTTT